This TCR beta chain comes out of a study of blood T cell repertoires in COVID-19. How the authors handled the data: Amplifying reference gene primers gave estimates of nucleated cell counts. TCRdb keeps only in-frame clones here, not all; method: immunoSEQ multiplex PCR. From that table come the V and J calls and clone size; the DNA was used to work out D and trimming. The sample gives 150,000 or so clones, 75% to 80% of which show up once; roughly 2.9% is in the top ten. CDR1 is MNHEY and CDR2 is SMNVEV in the germline V gene (reference sequence). CDR3 length: 16 amino acids. V lost 5 bases to trimming and J lost 8 bases; unmatched junction nucleotides: 10.

This chain connects TRBV27 to TRBJ2-1; 12 bases match TRBD2. The sample taken for sequencing was PBMCs or T cells enriched from blood (not recorded which). The source is a woman in her 50s who had recovered from COVID-19. The CDR3 loop reads CASSPLPSGGAHEQFF. The CDR3 DNA is TGTGCCAGCAGTCCCCTCCCTAGCGGGGGGGCCCATGAGCAGTTCTTC.